This T cell receptor beta chain is drawn from a study of blood T cell repertoires in COVID-19. Libraries were prepared by immunoSEQ multiplex PCR; TCRdb keeps only in-frame clonotypes and omits some of them. This table has about 380,000 clones, approximately 90% appearing once. This clone has a handful of counts. The sequence came from a woman under 30 who had recovered from COVID-19. Sequencing was performed on PBMCs or T cells enriched from blood (not recorded which).

The CDR3 DNA follows: TGTGCCAGCAGCCGGCTGGGGACACAAAATGAAAAACTGTTTTTT. Translation: CASSRLGTQNEKLFF. This chain connects TRBV3-1 (or the pseudogene TRBV3-2) to TRBJ1-4, with D tentatively TRBD1 (6 bases). V lost 4 bases to trimming and J lost 5 bases, with 14 bases between them. Germline V gene lookup returns CDR1 LGHDT and CDR2 YNNKEL (reference sequence). This CDR3 spans 15 amino acids.